A single sample gave rise to the 26 T cell receptor beta chains below, sequenced in a study of CD8+ T cells in alopecia areata. The treatment was: oral pan-JAK inhibitor, 5-10 mg twice daily. RNA was isolated and reverse transcribed to cDNA, the sequencing template. Repertoires were generated with immunoSEQ multiplex PCR, while TCRdb's copy carries only in-frame clones and drops some. The sample holds approximately 180,000 clones, 50% to 70% seen once. Specimen: CD4+ T cells sorted from blood, collected around week 50, from a patient treated with tofacitinib. Receptor source: a human donor with alopecia areata.

The CDR3 nucleotides read TGTGCCAGCAGCCACGGACAAGCTAACTATGGCTACACCTTC. Protein sequence: CASSHGQANYGYTF. V is TRBV4-2 and J is TRBJ1-2; a weak D match, TRBD1 (5 bases). The CDR3 covers 14 residues. Germline CDR1 is LGHNA and CDR2 is YNFKEQ. V gave up 3 bases and J gave up 0 bases, with 8 bases separating them.

This chain uses TRBV4-3 with TRBJ2-2, with TRBD2 as a possible D gene (6 bases). Germline V gene data show CDR1 as LGHNA and CDR2 as YSLEER. This CDR3 spans 19 amino acids. The V and J ends lost 2 bases and 3 bases respectively, with 22 bases between them. The CDR3 DNA sequence: TGCGCCAGCAGCCAACAACAGCTGTGGAGAGGGGAGGACACCGGGGAGCTGTTTTTT. Translation: CASSQQQLWRGEDTGELFF.

The V and J genes are TRBV5-1 and TRBJ1-5, with no clear D. In germline, CDR1 is SGHRS, CDR2 YFSETQ. Deletions cut 0 bases from V and 5 bases from J, with 9 bases between. This CDR3 has 14 amino acids. The chain's CDR3 is CASSLDGPHQPQHF. The CDR3 DNA reads TGCGCCAGCAGCTTGGACGGCCCCCATCAGCCCCAGCATTTT.

This CDR3 is CASRVEPGLFTDTQYF. The CDR3 bases are TGTGCCAGCAGAGTTGAACCGGGACTCTTCACAGATACGCAGTATTTT. This rearrangement joins TRBV7-2 to TRBJ2-3, with a tentative D call TRBD2 (6 bases). Germline V gene data show CDR1 as SGHTA and CDR2 as FQGNSA. The CDR3 is made up of 16 amino acids. The ends were cut back, 6 bases at V and 2 bases at J, with 18 bases in the middle.

V usage is TRBV30 and J usage is TRBJ1-2; the match to TRBD1 covers 11 bases. Germline V gene data show CDR1 as GTSNPN and CDR2 as SVGIG (reference sequence). There are 12 residues in the CDR3. The J segment lost 8 bases and the V segment lost 4 bases, leaving 3 bases of the junction unmatched. The DNA for the CDR3 is TGTGCCTGGATGGACAGGGGGCAGGGCTACACCTTC. Its protein is CAWMDRGQGYTF.

As regards this clone: The germline gene is not matched at one end of the junction; a read error may be the cause. This chain links TRBV7-7 with TRBJ2-5, with 8 bases aligning to TRBD2. The CDR3 contains 14 residues. CDR1 is SSHAT, CDR2 FNYEAQ, per germline (reference sequence). The DNA of the CDR3 is TGTGCCAGCAGCATAGCGGGGCGGTGGGAGACCCAGTACTTC. Translation: CASSIAGRWETQYF.

Regarding this clone: This sample also contains other DNA sequences that code for the same CDR3. CDR3 DNA: TGTGCCTGGAGAGAGAACACTGAAGCTTTCTTT. It is translated as CAWRENTEAFF. This chain joins TRBV30 and TRBJ1-1; D gene ambiguous. V lost 3 bases, J lost 1 base, and 3 bases lay in between. Germline CDR1 reads GTSNPN; CDR2 reads SVGIG (reference sequence). This CDR3 is built from 11 residues.

V and J are TRBV7-2 and TRBJ2-2; D not certain. V dropped 5 bases and J dropped 7 bases, with 14 bases sitting between them. The CDR3 is made up of 14 amino acids. Germline V gives CDR1 SGHTA, CDR2 FQGNSA. The DNA for the CDR3 is TGTGCCAGCAGCATCCCTTCGGTGATCGGGGAGCTGTTTTTT. Its translation: CASSIPSVIGELFF.

This clone was seen more than once but under ten times. J is TRBJ1-1 and V is TRBV7-2; D remains ambiguous. The CDR3 extends over 14 amino acids. The V gene's germline CDR1 is SGHTA and CDR2 FQGNSA. The ends were cut back, 0 bases at V and 3 bases at J, with 8 bases in the middle. CDR3 sequence reads: CASSLALIDTEAFF. The CDR3 DNA reads TGTGCCAGCAGCTTAGCCCTAATAGACACTGAAGCTTTCTTT.

This sequence joins TRBV11-3 and TRBJ2-1, with D perhaps TRBD1 (6 bases). The CDR3 is 12 amino acids. Trimming took 5 bases from V and 8 from J, leaving 10 bases between them. Germline V lookup: CDR1 SGHNT, CDR2 YENEEA. The CDR3 loop reads CASSERGYEQFF. The CDR3, as DNA: TGTGCCAGCAGCGAAAGGGGGTATGAGCAGTTCTTC.

The chain combines TRBV7-2 with TRBJ2-3; a possible D gene is TRBD1 (6 bases). The length of the CDR3 is 14 residues. Germline CDR1 SGHTA, CDR2 FQGNSA. V lost 4 bases and J 2 bases, leaving 10 bases between the germline ends. CDR3 coding DNA: TGTGCCAGCAGCTCCCAGGGGACCACAGATACGCAGTATTTT. Amino acid sequence: CASSSQGTTDTQYF.

This clone was counted only a few times. The chain has TRBV27 and TRBJ1-5, with unresolved D. The CDR3 contains 12 residues. Germline loops: CDR1 MNHEY, CDR2 SMNVEV (reference sequence). V lost 5 bases and J 4 bases, leaving 6 bases between the germline ends. The CDR3 loop reads CASSQLNQPQHF. The CDR3 coding sequence is TGTGCCAGCAGTCAACTGAATCAGCCCCAGCATTTT.

This chain joins TRBV10-3 and TRBJ2-7; D gene uncertain. CDR3 length equals 13 residues. The germline V gene encodes CDR1 ENHRY and CDR2 SYGVKD. V shed 7 bases and J shed 5 bases, with 15 bases lying between them. The CDR3: CAITIGPHDEQYF. Written as DNA, the CDR3 is TGTGCCATCACCATCGGTCCTCATGACGAGCAGTACTTC.

The sample holds a few counts of this clone. V and J are TRBV7-2 and TRBJ1-1; D is possibly TRBD1 (5 bases). The V gene's germline CDR1 is SGHTA and CDR2 FQGNSA. The CDR3 runs to 14 residues. V gave up 5 bases and J gave up 6 bases, with 16 bases separating them. CDR3 region: CASSLGRPPPEAFF. DNA of the CDR3: TGTGCCAGCAGCCTGGGACGGCCCCCGCCTGAAGCTTTCTTT.

The rearrangement uses TRBV29-1 and TRBJ2-7; maybe TRBD1 (5 bases). The germline V gene encodes CDR1 SQVTM and CDR2 ANQGSEA. The CDR3 length is 14 residues. V lost 7 bases and J 5 bases, leaving 21 bases between the germline ends. The DNA for the CDR3 is TGCAGCGCTATGGGGCAACTCAACAGCCACGAGCAGTACTTC. Amino acids: CSAMGQLNSHEQYF.

The chain recombines TRBV27 with TRBJ1-2; 7 positions agree with TRBD1. CDR3 length: 15 residues. Trimming at V came to 2 bases and at J to 1 base, leaving 4 bases not matched to a gene. Germline V gene lookup returns CDR1 MNHEY and CDR2 SMNVEV (reference sequence). CDR3 bases: TGTGCCAGCAGTTTAACGGGACAGTTTAACTATGGCTACACCTTC. Translating it yields CASSLTGQFNYGYTF.

The genes are TRBV30 and TRBJ1-1; 11 bases are shared with TRBD1. Trimming removed 1 base from V and 4 bases from J; junction bases left unmatched: 2. The CDR3 runs to 14 residues. Germline V lookup: CDR1 GTSNPN, CDR2 SVGIG (reference sequence). This chain's CDR3 is CAWSAGQGGTEAFF. The CDR3, as DNA: TGTGCCTGGAGTGCGGGACAGGGGGGCACTGAAGCTTTCTTT.

This sequence joins TRBV25-1 and TRBJ2-7; possibly TRBD1 for D (6 bases). Per the germline V gene, CDR1 is MGHDK and CDR2 is SYGVNS. Trimming shortened V by 9 bases and J by 5 bases, and 17 bases separated the two germline ends. The CDR3 sequence is 13 residues long. The CDR3 region is CASKQGMENEQYF. The CDR3 coding sequence is TGTGCCAGTAAACAGGGTATGGAGAACGAGCAGTACTTC.

This clone came up a few times. CDR3 sequence: CASRLVRREDGYTF. Here the CDR3 DNA reads TGTGCAAGTCGCTTAGTGCGCAGGGAGGATGGCTACACCTTC. The V call is TRBV12-2, the J call TRBJ1-2. TRBV12-2 is a recognized pseudogene. The CDR3 covers 14 residues.

The rearrangement links TRBV9 to TRBJ2-1; weak D call: TRBD1 (5 bases). Germline V gene sequence: CDR1 SGDLS, CDR2 YYNGEE. This CDR3 spans 15 amino acids. Trimming pared 0 bases from V and 4 bases from J, leaving 11 bases between. In DNA form, the CDR3 reads TGTGCCAGCAGCGTAGCTATGGACACTTACAATGAGCAGTTCTTC. Translated: CASSVAMDTYNEQFF.

V and J are TRBV7-9 and TRBJ2-1, with D perhaps TRBD2 (6 bases). From germline, CDR1 is SEHNR and CDR2 FQNEAQ (reference sequence). Trimming pared 1 base from V and 7 bases from J, leaving 17 bases between. CDR3 length: 16 residues. In nucleotides, the CDR3 is TGTGCCAGCAGCTTAGACTTAGGAGGGAAGTCGAATGAGCAGTTCTTC. Protein sequence: CASSLDLGGKSNEQFF.

V and J are TRBV30 and TRBJ1-5, with D perhaps matching TRBD1 (5 bases). Between the trimmed V and J ends, which lost 4 bases and 3 bases, there was a span of 13 bases. The CDR3 has 14 amino acids. Germline V lookup: CDR1 GTSNPN, CDR2 SVGIG (reference sequence). The CDR3 DNA reads TGTGCCTGGAAGGGACCTGTCTCCAATCAGCCCCAGCATTTT. Protein: CAWKGPVSNQPQHF. Drawing the rest from reference TRBV30 and TRBJ1-5, the complete variable domain is SQTIHQWPATLVQPVGSPLSLECTVEGTSNPNLYWYRQAAGRGLQLLFYSVGIGQISSEVPQNLSASRPQDRQFILSSKKLLLSDSGFYLCAWKGPVSNQPQHFGDGTRLSIL.

The chain combines TRBV29-1 with TRBJ1-5, with D possibly TRBD1 on 6 matching bases. Germline V lookup: CDR1 SQVTM, CDR2 ANQGSEA. V was shortened by 5 bases and J by 6 bases, with 14 bases between the two germline ends. The CDR3 has 13 amino acids. The DNA for the CDR3 is TGCAGCGTTCAGGGGAATGTAGGTCAGCCCCAGCATTTT. Protein: CSVQGNVGQPQHF.

This chain joins TRBV7-2 and TRBJ1-5; weak D call: TRBD1 (6 bases). Germline lookup yields CDR1 SGHTA and CDR2 FQGNSA. This CDR3 is built from 16 residues. V gave up 3 bases and J gave up 3 bases, with 15 bases separating them. The CDR3 DNA follows: TGTGCCAGCAGCTTGTTAGGGGGGGACAACAATCAGCCCCAGCATTTT. Translation gives CASSLLGGDNNQPQHF.

The CDR3 loop reads CASSLAGDTGELFF. CDR3 sequence (DNA): TGTGCCAGCAGCTTAGCGGGGGACACCGGGGAGCTGTTTTTT. The chain employs TRBV7-2 and TRBJ2-2, with D tentatively TRBD1 or TRBD2 (5 bases each). This CDR3 region has 14 residues. In germline, CDR1 is SGHTA, CDR2 FQGNSA. Trimming took off 0 bases at V and 3 bases at J, with 5 bases between the two ends.

This clone appeared a few times. The chain employs TRBV7-3 and TRBJ2-1; maybe TRBD2 (6 bases). The CDR3 length is 15 residues. Germline V gene lookup returns CDR1 SGHTA and CDR2 FQGTGA. Trimming stripped 0 bases from V and 9 bases from J, with 15 bases between. The CDR3 DNA reads TGTGCCAGCAGCTTAACGGCGTTAGCCGGGGGTGAGCAGTTCTTC. Its protein is CASSLTALAGGEQFF.